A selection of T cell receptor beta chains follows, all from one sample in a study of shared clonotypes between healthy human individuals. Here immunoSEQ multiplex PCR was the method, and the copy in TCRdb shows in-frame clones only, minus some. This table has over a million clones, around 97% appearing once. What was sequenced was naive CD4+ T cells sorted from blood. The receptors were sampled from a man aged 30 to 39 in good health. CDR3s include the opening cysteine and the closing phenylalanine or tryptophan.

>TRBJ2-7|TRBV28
CASSFRLASYEQYF
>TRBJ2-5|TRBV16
CASTHSGRETQYF
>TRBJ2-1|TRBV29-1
CSGGGFSYNEQFF
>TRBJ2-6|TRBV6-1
CASSAPSGANVLTF
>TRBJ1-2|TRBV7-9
CASSQPPQGQPTIYGYTF
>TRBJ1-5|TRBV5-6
CASSSLRGSQPQHF
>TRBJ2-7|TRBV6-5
CASSSYWGTYEQYF
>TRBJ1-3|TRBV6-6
CASKGVSGNTIYF
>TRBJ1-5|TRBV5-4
CASSLLGQPQHF
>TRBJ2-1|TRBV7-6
CASSLSGAAIGVSPYEQFF
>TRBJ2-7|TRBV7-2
CASSLGRVSYEQYF